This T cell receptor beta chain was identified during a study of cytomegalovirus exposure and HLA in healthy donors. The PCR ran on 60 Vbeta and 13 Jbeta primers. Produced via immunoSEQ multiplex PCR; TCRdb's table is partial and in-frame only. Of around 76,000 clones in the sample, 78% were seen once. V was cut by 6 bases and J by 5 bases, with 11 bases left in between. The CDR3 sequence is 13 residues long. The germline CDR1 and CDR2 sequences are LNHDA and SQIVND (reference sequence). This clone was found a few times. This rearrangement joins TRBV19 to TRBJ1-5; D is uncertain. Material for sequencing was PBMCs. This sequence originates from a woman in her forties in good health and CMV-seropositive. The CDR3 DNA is TGTGCCAGTAGCACGCAGGATGATCAGCCCCAGCATTTT. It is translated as CASSTQDDQPQHF. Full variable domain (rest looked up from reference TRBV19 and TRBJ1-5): DGGITQSPKYLFRKEGQNVTLSCEQNLNHDAMYWYRQDPGQGLRLIYYSQIVNDFQKGDIAEGYSVSREKKESFPLTVTSAQKNPTAFYLCASSTQDDQPQHFGDGTRLSIL.